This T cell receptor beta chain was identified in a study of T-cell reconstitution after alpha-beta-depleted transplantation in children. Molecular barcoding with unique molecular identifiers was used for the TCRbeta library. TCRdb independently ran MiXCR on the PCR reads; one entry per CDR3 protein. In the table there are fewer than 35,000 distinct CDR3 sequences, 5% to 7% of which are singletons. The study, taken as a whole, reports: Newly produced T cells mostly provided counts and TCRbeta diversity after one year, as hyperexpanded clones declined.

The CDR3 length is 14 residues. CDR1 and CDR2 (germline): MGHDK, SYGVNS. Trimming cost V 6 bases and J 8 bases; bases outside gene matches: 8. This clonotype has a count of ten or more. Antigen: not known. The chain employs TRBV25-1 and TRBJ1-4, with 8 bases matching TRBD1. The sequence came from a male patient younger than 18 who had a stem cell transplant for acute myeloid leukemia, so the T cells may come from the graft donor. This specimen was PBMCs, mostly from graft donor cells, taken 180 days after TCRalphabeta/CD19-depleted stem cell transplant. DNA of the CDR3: TGTGCCAGCAGCGCAGGGGGCCTGGGAGAAAAACTGTTTTTT. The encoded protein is CASSAGGLGEKLFF.